These 32 T cell receptor beta chains were sequenced from one sample in a study of T cell changes during pregnancy in multiple sclerosis. Clones were sequenced by immunoSEQ multiplex PCR, and TCRdb holds only the in-frame ones, with some missing. This table has some 40,000 clones, 70% to 90% appearing once. This specimen consisted of CD4+ T cells from peripheral blood mononuclear cells, obtained in the first trimester of pregnancy. The source is a female donor with multiple sclerosis, enrolled in a pregnancy study.

The rearrangement links TRBV4-2 to TRBJ2-7; possibly TRBD1 for D (5 bases). From germline, CDR1 is LGHNA and CDR2 YNFKEQ. Trimming took 0 bases from V and 1 from J, leaving 16 bases between them. The CDR3 has 17 residues. The CDR3 is CASSQEDVRQGSYEQYF. The CDR3 nucleotides are TGTGCCAGCAGCCAAGAGGACGTTCGGCAGGGTTCCTACGAGCAGTACTTC.

The CDR3 sequence: CASRLGTGASWGYTF. The CDR3 nucleotides read TGTGCAAGTCGCTTGGGGACAGGAGCTAGCTGGGGCTACACCTTC. The V call is TRBV12-2, the J call TRBJ1-2; TRBD1, the table's D call, was not compared with the DNA. TRBV12-2 is a recognized pseudogene. The CDR3 has 15 residues.

This clone came up once. This chain links TRBV11-2 with TRBJ2-5; D remains unclear. Germline CDR1 SGHAT, CDR2 FQNNGV. Trimming took off 3 bases at V and 1 base at J, with 15 bases between the two ends. CDR3 length equals 16 residues. The CDR3 loop reads CASSLKRGIGQETQYF. The CDR3 region has the DNA TGTGCCAGCAGCTTGAAACGAGGAATTGGCCAAGAGACCCAGTACTTC.

The gene calls are TRBV29-1 and TRBJ2-3; TRBD2 aligns across 16 bases. J was trimmed by 3 bases and V by 6 bases; bases with no gene match: 12. Germline values: CDR1 SQVTM, CDR2 ANQGSEA. The CDR3 is 18 amino acids. The CDR3 nucleotides are TGCAGCGTCGCTAAACCACCGGGACTAGCGGGAGGGACAGATACGCAGTATTTT. It codes for CSVAKPPGLAGGTDTQYF.

The CDR3 sequence is CASSLGQEETQYF. DNA of the CDR3: TGCGCCAGCAGCTTGGGGCAGGAAGAGACCCAGTACTTC. The rearrangement joins TRBV5-1 to TRBJ2-5; D gene unclear. Trimming pared 0 bases from V and 3 bases from J, leaving 6 bases between. The CDR3 loop spans 13 amino acids. The germline V gene has CDR1 SGHRS and CDR2 YFSETQ. Using reference TRBV5-1 and TRBJ2-5 for the parts outside the CDR3, the full variable domain is KAGVTQTPRYLIKTRGQQVTLSCSPISGHRSVSWYQQTPGQGLQFLFEYFSETQRNKGNFPGRFSGRQFSNSRSEMNVSTLELGDSALYLCASSLGQEETQYFGPGTRLLVL.

The chain carries TRBV7-2 and TRBJ2-1; 9 bases agree with TRBD1. The CDR3 has 16 residues. Germline CDR1 reads SGHTA; CDR2 reads FQGNSA. Trimming took 0 bases from V and 1 from J; bases not matched to a gene: 1. The CDR3 DNA sequence: TGTGCCAGCAGCTTAGCGGGACAGGGTTCCTACAATGAGCAGTTCTTC. It yields the protein CASSLAGQGSYNEQFF.

This chain connects TRBV4-1 to TRBJ1-3, with D unclear. V lost 1 base and J 1 base, leaving 8 bases between the germline ends. There are 15 residues in the CDR3. Germline V gives CDR1 MGHRA, CDR2 YSYEKL. CDR3 in DNA: TGCGCCAGCAGCCAAGTCTTGAGTTCTGGAAACACCATATATTTT. It codes for CASSQVLSSGNTIYF.

This clone was observed once. The V call is TRBV10-2, the J call TRBJ1-2; D gene ambiguous. This CDR3 is built from 12 residues. Germline assignment: CDR1 WSHSY and CDR2 SAAADI. Trimming removed 3 bases from V and 8 bases from J, with 10 bases in between. The CDR3 region is CASSERGNGYTF. CDR3 bases: TGCGCCAGCAGTGAACGAGGGAACGGCTACACCTTC.

This clone was seen once. V gene TRBV28 combines with J gene TRBJ2-5, with 8 bases fitting TRBD1. CDR3 size: 13 residues. Per germline, CDR1 MDHEN and CDR2 SYDVKM. V lost 7 bases, J lost 5 bases, and 6 bases stayed unmatched. In DNA, the CDR3 is TGTGCCAGCATTCCAGGGGGCTACGAGACCCAGTACTTC. It encodes CASIPGGYETQYF.

The genes are TRBV5-1 and TRBJ2-3; D gene unclear. This CDR3 comprises 13 residues. CDR1 SGHRS and CDR2 YFSETQ come from the germline V gene. Trimming shortened V by 2 bases and J by 1 base, and 5 bases separated the two germline ends. CDR3 region: CASSFRGTDTQYF. DNA of the CDR3: TGCGCCAGCAGCTTTCGGGGCACAGATACGCAGTATTTT.

The chain has TRBV7-2 and TRBJ2-5, with D perhaps TRBD2 (5 bases). Trimming left V 5 bases short and J 1 base short, with 14 bases between. The CDR3 spans 15 residues. Germline lookup yields CDR1 SGHTA and CDR2 FQGNSA. The CDR3 is CASSPLGGLQETQYF. The DNA of the CDR3 is TGTGCCAGCAGCCCTCTTGGAGGCCTCCAAGAGACCCAGTACTTC.

This clone was detected only once. The chain joins TRBV2 to TRBJ2-2; D is perhaps TRBD1 (7 bases). Trimming cost V 9 bases and J 0 bases, with 14 bases left between them. Germline V gene lookup returns CDR1 SNHLY and CDR2 FYNNEI. The CDR3 is 15 residues long. The CDR3 DNA reads as TGTGCCAGGGGGGGACAGCGGACGAACACCGGGGAGCTGTTTTTT. Translating gives CARGGQRTNTGELFF.

Remarks on this clone: At one end the junction does not follow the germline gene, possibly because of a read error. The V gene is TRBV19, the J gene TRBJ2-1; TRBD2 aligns across 11 bases. The CDR3 has 16 residues. Germline CDR1 is LNHDA and CDR2 is SQIVND (reference sequence). The CDR3, as DNA: TGTGCCAGTAGGATAGAGCTAGCGGGAGGCCTCAATGAGCAGTTCTTC. The encoded protein is CASRIELAGGLNEQFF.

The chain has TRBV4-1 and TRBJ2-1, with D perhaps matching TRBD2 (6 bases). The CDR3 runs 17 residues. The V end was cut by 0 bases, the J end by 4 bases, with 16 bases between. CDR1 is MGHRA, CDR2 YSYEKL, per germline. CDR3 sequence (DNA): TGCGCCAGCAGCCAAGAGGGCGGGACGATTAATTACAATGAGCAGTTCTTC. Protein sequence: CASSQEGGTINYNEQFF.

A few counts support this clone. The V and J genes are TRBV6-6 and TRBJ2-7; 10 bases agree with TRBD1. The CDR3 runs 14 residues. Per germline, CDR1 MNHNY and CDR2 SVGAGI (reference sequence). V shed 6 bases and J 4 bases; nucleotides not matched to a gene: 6. The CDR3 is CASRSDRGPYEQYF. For the CDR3, the DNA is TGTGCCAGCAGGTCTGACAGGGGGCCGTACGAGCAGTACTTC.

The V call is TRBV19, the J call TRBJ1-1; 7 positions agree with TRBD1. The germline V gene encodes CDR1 LNHDA and CDR2 SQIVND (reference sequence). The J segment lost 1 base and the V segment lost 5 bases, leaving 7 bases of the junction unmatched. The length of the CDR3 is 15 residues. The CDR3 is CASSAPDRPNTEAFF. The CDR3 coding sequence is TGTGCCAGTAGTGCTCCGGACAGGCCGAACACTGAAGCTTTCTTT.

The genes are TRBV5-8 and TRBJ2-7; no clear D. Between the trimmed V and J ends, which lost 5 bases and 2 bases, there was a span of 14 bases. Germline CDR1 reads SGHTS; CDR2 reads YDEGEE. The CDR3 runs to 14 residues. The CDR3: CASSKIRIPYEQYF. DNA for the CDR3: TGTGCCAGCAGTAAAATTCGTATCCCCTACGAGCAGTACTTC.

The chain links TRBV4-1 to TRBJ2-7; 10 nucleotides line up with TRBD2. The germline V gene encodes CDR1 MGHRA and CDR2 YSYEKL. The V gene end was trimmed by 3 bases and the J gene end by 1 base; junction bases not matched to a gene: 12. The CDR3 is 18 residues long. Here the CDR3 DNA reads TGCGCCAGCAGCCAGGGGAGCCTAGCGGGAGCCAAATCCTACGAGCAGTACTTC. It translates to CASSQGSLAGAKSYEQYF.

The rearrangement joins TRBV2 to TRBJ2-1, with TRBD2 identical over 7 bases. The CDR3 consists of 17 residues. From germline, CDR1 is SNHLY and CDR2 FYNNEI. With V trimmed by 4 bases and J by 0 bases, 9 bases remained unmatched. Here the CDR3 DNA reads TGTGCCAGCAGTGTTAGGGAGGGAGGGCCCTCCTACAATGAGCAGTTCTTC. Translation gives CASSVREGGPSYNEQFF. The full variable domain, in which reference TRBV2 and TRBJ2-1 provide the parts outside the CDR3, is EPEVTQTPSHQVTQMGQEVILRCVPISNHLYFYWYRQILGQKVEFLVSFYNNEISEKSEIFDDQFSVERPDGSNFTLKIRSTKLEDSAMYFCASSVREGGPSYNEQFFGPGTRLTVL.

This chain links TRBV5-4 with TRBJ2-5; 8 positions agree with TRBD2. This CDR3 comprises 15 residues. Looked up from germline, CDR1 is SGHNT and CDR2 is YYREEE (reference sequence). The trim removed 3 bases at V and 1 base at J, leaving 5 bases unmatched. CDR3 coding DNA: TGTGCCAGCAGCTCCTACGGGAGGGCCCAAGAGACCCAGTACTTC. Translating it yields CASSSYGRAQETQYF.

CDR3 nucleotide sequence: TGTGCCAGTAGTCCTGGCGGGAGTGGCGCAGATACGCAGTATTTT. Translated: CASSPGGSGADTQYF. The chain recombines TRBV19 with TRBJ2-3; 7 bases agree with TRBD2. CDR1 and CDR2 from the germline V gene are LNHDA and SQIVND (reference sequence). There are 15 residues in the CDR3. The V segment lost 5 bases and the J segment 4 bases; nucleotides outside the gene matches: 9.

This clone was counted a single time. The chain uses TRBV19 and TRBJ2-7; 8 bases line up with TRBD2. Germline loops: CDR1 LNHDA, CDR2 SQIVND (reference sequence). The CDR3 runs 16 residues. Trimming cost V 4 bases and J 2 bases; bases outside gene matches: 10. DNA for the CDR3: TGTGCCAGTAGTAACGGGGCAGCGGGAGCCCCCTACGAGCAGTACTTC. Its protein product is CASSNGAAGAPYEQYF.

The count of this clone is one. The chain links TRBV9 to TRBJ2-1; TRBD1 matches at 9 bases. Trimming cost V 4 bases and J 8 bases; bases outside gene matches: 7. CDR1 SGDLS and CDR2 YYNGEE come from the germline V gene. The CDR3 is 14 residues long. CDR3 nucleotide sequence: TGTGCCAGCAGCTCGAGGGGACAGGGTGATGAGCAGTTCTTC. This sequence encodes CASSSRGQGDEQFF. Based on the CDR3 plus reference TRBV9 and TRBJ2-1, the full variable domain is DSGVTQTPKHLITATGQRVTLRCSPRSGDLSVYWYQQSLDQGLQFLIQYYNGEERAKGNILERFSAQQFPDLHSELNLSSLELGDSALYFCASSSRGQGDEQFFGPGTRLTVL.

The gene calls are TRBV5-4 and TRBJ2-1, with 8 nucleotides matching TRBD2. CDR1 is SGHNT, CDR2 YYREEE, per germline (reference sequence). Trimming took 3 bases from V and 6 from J; bases not matched to a gene: 8. The CDR3 has 15 residues. The CDR3, as DNA: TGTGCCAGCAGCTCAGCGGGAGTACAGGCCAATGAGCAGTTCTTC. It encodes CASSSAGVQANEQFF.

The chain combines TRBV27 with TRBJ1-2; 9 nucleotides align to TRBD1. V lost 6 bases to trimming and J lost 8 bases; unmatched junction nucleotides: 4. The germline V gene encodes CDR1 MNHEY and CDR2 SMNVEV (reference sequence). CDR3 size: 12 residues. CDR3 sequence reads: CASRTGGMGYTF. CDR3 nucleotides: TGTGCCAGCAGGACAGGGGGTATGGGCTACACCTTC.

This chain uses TRBV5-4 with TRBJ1-1; tentatively, D is TRBD1 (5 bases). Per germline, CDR1 SGHNT and CDR2 YYREEE (reference sequence). V dropped 4 bases and J dropped 1 base, with 11 bases sitting between them. The CDR3 covers 14 residues. The CDR3 bases are TGTGCCAGCAGCCCCAGGGCAGGGAACACTGAAGCTTTCTTT. Protein: CASSPRAGNTEAFF.

This clone has only one observation. The rearrangement joins TRBV4-2 to TRBJ2-6, with TRBD1 identical over 7 bases. Germline CDR1 LGHNA, CDR2 YNFKEQ. The length of the CDR3 is 20 residues. V was clipped by 4 bases and J by 0 bases; unmatched bases: 15. CDR3 in DNA: TGTGCCAGCAGCCCCGCCCGGGGCAGGGGGATTAGCTCTGGGGCCAACGTCCTGACTTTC. It translates to CASSPARGRGISSGANVLTF.

V and J are TRBV7-9 and TRBJ2-1; 7 nucleotides agree with TRBD1. This CDR3 contains 13 residues. Looked up from germline, CDR1 is SEHNR and CDR2 is FQNEAQ (reference sequence). Germline trimming cut 7 bases from V and 10 bases from J; bases unmatched to any gene: 10. The CDR3 nucleotides are TGTGCCAGCAACCAACTCACAGGGGACGAGCAGTTCTTC. It is translated as CASNQLTGDEQFF. The full variable domain, with the rest looked up from reference TRBV7-9 and TRBJ2-1, is DTGVSQNPRHKITKRGQNVTFRCDPISEHNRLYWYRQTLGQGPEFLTYFQNEAQLEKSRLLSDRFSAERPKGSFSTLEIQRTEQGDSAMYLCASNQLTGDEQFFGPGTRLTVL.

The genes are TRBV30 and TRBJ2-7, with 7 bases fitting TRBD2. CDR3 length: 14 amino acids. Per the germline V gene, CDR1 is GTSNPN and CDR2 is SVGIG (reference sequence). Trimming removed 2 bases from V and 6 bases from J; junction bases left unmatched: 10. The CDR3 nucleotides are TGTGCCTGGAGTTTTTCTGCGGGAGCAGGCGAGCAGTACTTC. Translating gives CAWSFSAGAGEQYF.

This clone was detected only a few times. V and J are TRBV19 and TRBJ1-1, with TRBD1 matching 7 bases. Germline trimming cut 4 bases from V and 1 base from J; bases unmatched to any gene: 3. This CDR3 comprises 14 residues. Germline values: CDR1 LNHDA, CDR2 SQIVND (reference sequence). The CDR3 loop is CASSKGQRNTEAFF. CDR3 sequence (DNA): TGTGCCAGTAGTAAGGGACAGAGGAACACTGAAGCTTTCTTT.

The chain employs TRBV5-1 and TRBJ2-2; TRBD1 agrees at 7 bases. This CDR3 is 15 amino acids long. Per germline, CDR1 SGHRS and CDR2 YFSETQ. V dropped 3 bases and J dropped 4; count of bases not matched to a gene: 6. The CDR3 sequence is CASSSSTGSTGELFF. CDR3 sequence (DNA): TGCGCCAGCAGCTCCTCGACAGGGAGCACCGGGGAGCTGTTTTTT.

The V call is TRBV5-1, the J call TRBJ1-1, with D unresolved. V was pared by 4 bases and J by 1 base, with 29 bases between. The length of the CDR3 is 20 residues. The germline V gene has CDR1 SGHRS and CDR2 YFSETQ. As DNA, the CDR3 is TGCGCCAGCAGCCGTGACCCTGGGAGAGCCCCCGGACGGCCGAACACTGAAGCTTTCTTT. Protein product: CASSRDPGRAPGRPNTEAFF.